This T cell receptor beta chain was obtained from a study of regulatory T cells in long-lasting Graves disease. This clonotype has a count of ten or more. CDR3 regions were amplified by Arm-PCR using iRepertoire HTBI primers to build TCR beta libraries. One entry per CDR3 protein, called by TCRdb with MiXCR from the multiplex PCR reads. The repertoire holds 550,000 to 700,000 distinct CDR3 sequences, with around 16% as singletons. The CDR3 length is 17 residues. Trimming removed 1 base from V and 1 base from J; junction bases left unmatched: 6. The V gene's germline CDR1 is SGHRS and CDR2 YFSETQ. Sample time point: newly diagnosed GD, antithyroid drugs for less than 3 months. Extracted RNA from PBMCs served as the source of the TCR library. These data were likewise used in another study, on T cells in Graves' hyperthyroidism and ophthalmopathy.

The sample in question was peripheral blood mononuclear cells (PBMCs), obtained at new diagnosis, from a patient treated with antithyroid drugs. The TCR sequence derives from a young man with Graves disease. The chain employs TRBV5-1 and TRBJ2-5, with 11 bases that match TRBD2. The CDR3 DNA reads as TGCGCCAGCAGCTTGTCCCTAGCGGGAGGCCCCCAAGAGACCCAGTACTTC. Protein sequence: CASSLSLAGGPQETQYF. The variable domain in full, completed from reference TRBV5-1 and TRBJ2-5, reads KAGVTQTPRYLIKTRGQQVTLSCSPISGHRSVSWYQQTPGQGLQFLFEYFSETQRNKGNFPGRFSGRQFSNSRSEMNVSTLELGDSALYLCASSLSLAGGPQETQYFGPGTRLLVL.